These 22 T cell receptor beta chains originate from one sample sequenced in a study of human versus mouse CDR3 diversity and MHC coevolution. TCRdb's copy holds only in-frame clones and misses some; the assay was immunoSEQ multiplex PCR. The sample has about 60,000 clones, 90% to 95% seen once; the top ten hold over 15%. Sequencing was performed on naive CD4+ T cells from blood. Documented subset: CD45RO-negative CD62L-positive naive CD4 T cells. Receptors were obtained from a person in their sixties in good health.

J is TRBJ2-5 and V is TRBV30, with 9 bases identical to TRBD1. Germline V gives CDR1 GTSNPN, CDR2 SVGIG (reference sequence). V lost 5 bases to trimming and J lost 4 bases; unmatched junction nucleotides: 8. CDR3 length: 14 residues. Written as DNA, the CDR3 is TGTGCCTGGGAAGGGACAGGGCGAGGAGAGACCCAGTACTTC. Its translation: CAWEGTGRGETQYF.

The chain has TRBV30 and TRBJ2-7, with no clear D. Trimming stripped 0 bases from V and 7 bases from J, with 13 bases between. The CDR3 contains 13 residues. Germline V CDR1 and CDR2: GTSNPN, SVGIG (reference sequence). CDR3 in DNA: TGTGCCTGGAGTGTAGCTCCGACTGGGGAGCAGTACTTC. Protein product: CAWSVAPTGEQYF.

This chain joins TRBV11-3 and TRBJ2-1, with 8 bases that match TRBD2. With 1 base clipped from V and 10 bases from J, the junction kept 12 bases outside the gene matches. This CDR3 has 16 amino acids. Germline V gives CDR1 SGHNT, CDR2 YENEEA. The CDR3 bases are TGTGCCAGCAGCTTAGCTATGCGGGAGGCCTACGGAGAGCAGTTCTTC. It is translated as CASSLAMREAYGEQFF.

V is TRBV10-3 and J is TRBJ1-2; D possibly corresponds to TRBD1 (5 bases). Per the germline V gene, CDR1 is ENHRY and CDR2 is SYGVKD. V lost 8 bases and J lost 0, with 10 bases in between. This CDR3 has 13 residues. The CDR3, as DNA: TGTGCCATCCGAGGAGGGGCTAACTATGGCTACACCTTC. Residues: CAIRGGANYGYTF.

V gene TRBV10-3 combines with J gene TRBJ2-1; 11 nucleotides align to TRBD2. The CDR3 loop spans 15 amino acids. V lost 4 bases, J lost 6 bases, and 5 bases stayed unmatched. From germline, CDR1 is ENHRY and CDR2 SYGVKD. CDR3 nucleotide sequence: TGTGCCATCAGTGCCCTAGCGGGAGGCACCAATGAGCAGTTCTTC. Amino acids: CAISALAGGTNEQFF.

The chain carries TRBV9 and TRBJ2-5, with 7 nucleotides matching TRBD2. This CDR3 has 16 residues. V was pared by 0 bases and J by 2 bases, with 7 bases of the junction left unmatched. Per the germline V gene, CDR1 is SGDLS and CDR2 is YYNGEE. DNA of the CDR3: TGTGCCAGCAGCGTAGAGGTAGCGGGTCAACAAGAGACCCAGTACTTC. This translates into CASSVEVAGQQETQYF.

The V gene is TRBV5-5, the J gene TRBJ2-5; no clear D gene. V lost 0 bases to trimming and J lost 5 bases, with 8 bases between them. The CDR3 is 13 amino acids. CDR1 SGHKS and CDR2 YYEKEE come from the germline V gene (reference sequence). CDR3 residues: CASSLAPRETQYF. The DNA for the CDR3 is TGTGCCAGCAGCTTGGCCCCCCGTGAGACCCAGTACTTC.

This chain uses TRBV5-1 with TRBJ2-7; 10 bases map to TRBD1. V trimming: 2 bases; J trimming: 4 bases; junction bases outside the gene matches: 6. This CDR3 has 15 residues. From germline, CDR1 is SGHRS and CDR2 YFSETQ. The CDR3: CASSFTTGGLYEQYF. The DNA of the CDR3 is TGCGCCAGCAGCTTCACGACAGGGGGCTTGTACGAGCAGTACTTC.

This clone was seen just once. The rearrangement joins TRBV5-1 to TRBJ2-3; 8 bases align to TRBD2. The ends lost 2 bases at V and 0 bases at J; junction bases unmatched: 5. The CDR3 has 16 amino acids. Germline assignment: CDR1 SGHRS and CDR2 YFSETQ. The CDR3 DNA reads as TGCGCCAGCAGCTTTCAACTAGCGGCTAGCACAGATACGCAGTATTTT. Translation: CASSFQLAASTDTQYF.

CDR3 in amino acids: CASRGVSRTGTYEQYF. The CDR3 nucleotides read TGTGCCAGCAGGGGCGTGTCGAGGACAGGGACCTACGAGCAGTACTTC. V is TRBV2 and J is TRBJ2-7; TRBD1 agrees at 8 bases. Germline V gene lookup returns CDR1 SNHLY and CDR2 FYNNEI. The CDR3 is 16 amino acids. Trimming took 6 bases from V and 2 from J; bases not matched to a gene: 12.

J is TRBJ2-5 and V is TRBV7-8, with 9 nucleotides matching TRBD1. The germline CDR1 and CDR2 sequences are SGHVS and FQNEAQ. V shed 1 base, J shed 5 bases, and the junction held 8 bases outside the gene matches. The CDR3 is made up of 16 amino acids. CDR3 nucleotide sequence: TGTGCCAGCAGCTTAGATTTGGGACAGGGTGTTGAGACCCAGTACTTC. Its protein product is CASSLDLGQGVETQYF.

The chain combines TRBV19 with TRBJ2-5; perhaps TRBD1 as D (6 bases). The J call could be wrong; TRBJ2-7 is a better fit for the DNA end. Germline CDR1 is LNHDA and CDR2 is SQIVND (reference sequence). The CDR3 length is 13 residues. In DNA form, the CDR3 reads TGTGCCAGTGGAGGACAGACCTCCTACGAGCAGTACTTC. The encoded protein is CASGGQTSYEQYF.

The CDR3 protein is CASSLVPGNEQYF. The CDR3 DNA follows: TGCGCCAGCAGCTTGGTGCCGGGGAACGAGCAGTACTTC. The V and J genes are TRBV5-1 and TRBJ2-7; a weak D match, TRBD2 (5 bases). The CDR3 length is 13 residues. Per germline, CDR1 SGHRS and CDR2 YFSETQ. V gave up 0 bases and J gave up 5 bases, with 9 bases separating them.

This sequence joins TRBV5-1 and TRBJ2-1; the D gene is possibly TRBD1 (5 bases). The CDR3 is 15 amino acids. Trimming removed 4 bases from V and 6 bases from J, with 17 bases in between. CDR1 and CDR2 (germline): SGHRS, YFSETQ. CDR3 nucleotide sequence: TGCGCCAGCAGCCTAGGGGTAGCAGGAGTCAATGAGCAGTTCTTC. Protein: CASSLGVAGVNEQFF.

The genes are TRBV30 and TRBJ1-2; 9 positions agree with TRBD1. CDR3 length: 12 amino acids. The V segment lost 2 bases and the J segment 6 bases; nucleotides outside the gene matches: 1. Germline loops: CDR1 GTSNPN, CDR2 SVGIG (reference sequence). CDR3 sequence (DNA): TGTGCCTGGAGTCACAGGGGGCATGGCTACACCTTC. Translation: CAWSHRGHGYTF.

This chain links TRBV7-9 with TRBJ1-4; D gene ambiguous. The CDR3 has 15 residues. The V and J ends lost 4 bases and 7 bases respectively, with 16 bases between them. The V gene's germline CDR1 is SEHNR and CDR2 FQNEAQ (reference sequence). The CDR3 here is CASSSPGPRSEKLFF. DNA for the CDR3: TGTGCCAGCAGCTCCCCCGGCCCGAGGAGTGAAAAACTGTTTTTT.

The chain employs TRBV5-1 and TRBJ2-3; 14 positions agree with TRBD2. CDR1 is SGHRS and CDR2 is YFSETQ in the germline V gene. J gave up 6 bases and V 4 bases, and 7 bases lay outside the gene matches. The CDR3 contains 16 residues. CDR3 bases: TGCGCCAGCAGCCCAGGGACTAGCGGGAGTGGGGATACGCAGTATTTT. Its translation: CASSPGTSGSGDTQYF.

The V gene is TRBV5-5, the J gene TRBJ1-5; D might be TRBD1 (6 bases). V lost 6 bases to trimming and J lost 3 bases, with 16 bases between them. From germline, CDR1 is SGHKS and CDR2 YYEKEE (reference sequence). This CDR3 region has 15 residues. Here the CDR3 DNA reads TGTGCCAGCACCCGGAGCTGGGACAACAATCAGCCCCAGCATTTT. This codes for CASTRSWDNNQPQHF.

CDR3 protein: CASSLDRGDYGYTF. In nucleotides, the CDR3 is TGTGCCAGCTCACTGGACAGGGGAGATTATGGCTACACCTTC. The chain joins TRBV18 to TRBJ1-2; 9 bases fit TRBD1. This CDR3 is built from 14 residues. Trimming removed 4 bases from V and 5 bases from J; junction bases left unmatched: 5. The germline gives CDR1 KGHSH, CDR2 LQKENI.

The chain joins TRBV19 to TRBJ2-1, with 11 bases identical to TRBD2. Per the germline V gene, CDR1 is LNHDA and CDR2 is SQIVND (reference sequence). V lost 0 bases and J lost 1; bases outside the gene matches: 14. This CDR3 contains 21 residues. CDR3 in DNA: TGTGCCAGTAGTATAGATGATAACCTAGCTTTAGCGGGAGGGTCCTACAATGAGCAGTTCTTC. Its translation is CASSIDDNLALAGGSYNEQFF.

The table lists this clone with a count of one. The CDR3 reads CASSHSYEQYF. CDR3 bases: TGTGCCAGCAGCCACTCCTACGAGCAGTACTTC. V and J are TRBV5-6 and TRBJ2-7; D gene uncertain. The CDR3 length is 11 residues. CDR1 and CDR2 (germline): SGHDT, YYEEEE. With 4 bases removed from V and 0 bases from J, the gap between germline ends came to 2 bases.

The chain has TRBV19 and TRBJ2-7; the D gene is possibly TRBD1 (6 bases). Germline assignment: CDR1 LNHDA and CDR2 SQIVND (reference sequence). Trimming removed 5 bases from V and 2 bases from J, with 13 bases in between. The length of the CDR3 is 14 residues. In DNA form, the CDR3 reads TGTGCCAGTAGTCACAGGGTCCTCCCCTACGAGCAGTACTTC. Its translation is CASSHRVLPYEQYF.